This T cell receptor (beta chain) came from a study of T cells in Graves' hyperthyroidism and ophthalmopathy. Study-level results: The blood repertoire included most of the expanded thyroid clonotypes above 0.001. By a 13 V-J model, ophthalmopathy was set apart from stable hyperthyroidism.

This clonotype was found many times. What it binds is unknown. This CDR3 is built from 16 residues. V lost 4 bases and J lost 4; bases outside the gene matches: 4. CDR1 is LGHDT and CDR2 is YNNKEL in the germline V gene (reference sequence). TCR beta CDR3 sequences were amplified from RNA transcripts. In the first-round RT-PCR of the TCR CDR3, the HTBI primer set was used. TCRdb processed the multiplex PCR reads anew with MiXCR; each CDR3 protein has one entry. The sample consists of fewer than 400,000 distinct CDR3 sequences, over 13% of them appearing once. Subjects with ophthalmopathy showed a Clinical Activity Score no lower than 3, a NOSPECS grade no lower than 4, and a duration shorter than 3 months.

This receptor was identified in a man between 45 and 60 years old with Graves' ophthalmopathy. The sequencing input was blood. The gene calls are TRBV3-1 and TRBJ2-1, with 13 nucleotides matching TRBD2. This chain's CDR3 is CASSPMTSGRYNEQFF. The CDR3 coding sequence is TGTGCCAGCAGCCCTATGACTAGCGGGAGGTACAATGAGCAGTTCTTC.